These 26 T cell receptor beta chains came from one sample sequenced in a study of cytomegalovirus exposure and HLA in healthy donors. Amplification used 60 Vbeta primers and 13 Jbeta primers. Clones were read by immunoSEQ multiplex PCR, and TCRdb kept only the in-frame ones, dropping some. The sample has around 120,000 clones, over 70% seen once. Sequenced material: PBMCs. These receptors were obtained from a middle-aged woman in good health and CMV-seronegative.

This clone showed up just a few times. The junction departs from germline at one end; a sequencing error may be responsible. V is TRBV7-7 and J is TRBJ2-7; D gene unclear. The germline CDR1 and CDR2 sequences are SSHAT and FNYEAQ (reference sequence). The CDR3 spans 12 residues. CDR3 DNA: TGTGCTAGCAGCCTTAGTAGTAACGAGCAGTACTTC. Amino acids: CASSLSSNEQYF.

This clone was observed a handful of times. The rearrangement uses TRBV28 and TRBJ2-7; 9 positions agree with TRBD2. The V segment lost 4 bases and the J segment 0 bases; nucleotides outside the gene matches: 7. CDR3 length: 16 amino acids. Germline CDR1 MDHEN, CDR2 SYDVKM. The CDR3 DNA reads as TGTGCCAGCAGTTCATCTAGCGGGGCGAGCTCCTACGAGCAGTACTTC. As protein: CASSSSSGASSYEQYF.

V and J are TRBV28 and TRBJ2-7, with 10 bases identical to TRBD2. With 2 bases clipped from V and 1 base from J, the junction kept 11 bases outside the gene matches. CDR3 length: 18 residues. Per germline, CDR1 MDHEN and CDR2 SYDVKM. CDR3 DNA: TGTGCCAGCAGTTTAGGGCTAGCGGGAGAAACCCGGTCCTACGAGCAGTACTTC. The encoded protein is CASSLGLAGETRSYEQYF.

The table lists this clone with a few counts. The chain combines TRBV4-3 with TRBJ2-5; weak D call: TRBD1 (5 bases). The CDR3 extends over 16 amino acids. Trimming removed 0 bases at V and 0 bases at J, with 11 bases between. Germline CDR1 LGHNA, CDR2 YSLEER. In DNA, the CDR3 is TGCGCCAGCAGCCAAGAGACTCGACAGAACCAAGAGACCCAGTACTTC. Translating gives CASSQETRQNQETQYF.

V gene TRBV5-3 combines with J gene TRBJ1-1; D is possibly TRBD1 (6 bases). TRBV5-3 is noted as an ORF with a role that remains uncertain. The CDR3 length is 14 residues. Trimming shortened V by 5 bases and J by 4 bases, and 15 bases separated the two germline ends. The CDR3 loop is CARRPGQWGTEAFF. CDR3 nucleotide sequence: TGTGCCAGAAGGCCCGGACAGTGGGGCACTGAAGCTTTCTTT.

For the CDR3, the DNA is TGTGCCAGCAGCGTAGATCAGACTCGGGGTTACACTGAAGCTTTCTTT. This codes for CASSVDQTRGYTEAFF. The chain uses TRBV9 and TRBJ1-1; D call uncertain. With 0 bases removed from V and 3 bases from J, the gap between germline ends came to 15 bases. The CDR3 totals 16 residues. The V gene's germline CDR1 is SGDLS and CDR2 YYNGEE.

With regard to this clone: Other nucleotide sequences from this sample produce the same CDR3. The rearrangement links TRBV2 to TRBJ1-6; unclear D gene. The CDR3 consists of 16 residues. Germline CDR1 SNHLY, CDR2 FYNNEI. V lost 6 bases to trimming and J lost 8 bases, with 20 bases between them. CDR3 sequence (DNA): TGTGCCAGCAGCGTCCCGGCGGGTTGGGAATATTCACCCCTCCACTTT. Protein product: CASSVPAGWEYSPLHF.

The V and J genes are TRBV7-2 and TRBJ1-1; TRBD1 might be the D (5 bases). This CDR3 has 14 residues. V was pared by 0 bases and J by 3 bases, with 8 bases between. CDR1 SGHTA and CDR2 FQGNSA come from the germline V gene. CDR3 region: CASSLAPGDTEAFF. Here the CDR3 DNA reads TGTGCCAGCAGCTTAGCGCCGGGGGACACTGAAGCTTTCTTT.

This clone came up a few times. V gene TRBV5-1 combines with J gene TRBJ1-3; tentative D call: TRBD1 (6 bases). Germline V gene lookup returns CDR1 SGHRS and CDR2 YFSETQ. The V gene lost 3 bases and the J gene lost 0 bases, with 13 bases spanning the gap. The CDR3 loop spans 16 amino acids. The CDR3 DNA is TGCGCCAGCAGCTCCGGACAGACGGCCTCTGGAAACACCATATATTTT. Its translation is CASSSGQTASGNTIYF.

This clone has a single count. The junction does not match germline at one end; this may be a read error. J is TRBJ1-2 and V is TRBV2; the match to TRBD1 covers 9 bases. The CDR3 sequence is 16 residues long. The germline gives CDR1 SNHLY, CDR2 FYNNEI. The CDR3 loop is CASGGKDRGVSYGHTF. Here the CDR3 DNA reads TGTGCCAGCGGGGGGAAGGACAGGGGAGTATCCTATGGCCACACCTTC.

The CDR3 DNA follows: TGTGCCAGCAGCCAGACCTGGGGCCGGGAGCAGTACTTC. Protein: CASSQTWGREQYF. V is TRBV11-2 and J is TRBJ2-7, with D maybe TRBD1 (5 bases). This CDR3 has 13 residues. Germline V gives CDR1 SGHAT, CDR2 FQNNGV. V lost 5 bases to trimming and J lost 7 bases, with 15 bases between them. The entire variable domain, with the rest obtained from reference TRBV11-2 and TRBJ2-7, is as follows: EAGVAQSPRYKIIEKRQSVAFWCNPISGHATLYWYQQILGQGPKLLIQFQNNGVVDDSQLPKDRFSAERLKGVDSTLKIQPAKLEDSAVYLCASSQTWGREQYFGPGTRLTVT.

The V and J genes are TRBV7-2 and TRBJ2-7, with 11 nucleotides matching TRBD2. Trimming at V came to 7 bases and at J to 3 bases, leaving 8 bases not matched to a gene. Germline V gene sequence: CDR1 SGHTA, CDR2 FQGNSA. This CDR3 spans 15 amino acids. Here the CDR3 DNA reads TGTGCCAGCACCCAGGGGCTAGCGGGAGGCTACGAGCAGTACTTC. Protein sequence: CASTQGLAGGYEQYF.

The chain is built from TRBV7-6 and TRBJ2-7, with TRBD1 matching 9 bases. In germline, CDR1 is SGHVS, CDR2 FNYEAQ. The CDR3 consists of 15 residues. V trimming: 4 bases; J trimming: 6 bases; junction bases outside the gene matches: 10. The CDR3 loop reads CASSSGTGWFAEQYF. Here the CDR3 DNA reads TGTGCCAGCAGCTCCGGGACAGGGTGGTTCGCCGAGCAGTACTTC. The full variable domain, completed using reference TRBV7-6 and TRBJ2-7, is GAGVSQSPRYKVTKRGQDVALRCDPISGHVSLYWYRQALGQGPEFLTYFNYEAQQDKSGLPNDRFSAERPEGSISTLTIQRTEQRDSAMYRCASSSGTGWFAEQYFGPGTRLTVT.

J is TRBJ2-2 and V is TRBV13; 9 bases line up with TRBD1. The V gene end was trimmed by 5 bases and the J gene end by 1 base; junction bases not matched to a gene: 11. The CDR3 has 18 amino acids. The germline V gene encodes CDR1 PRHDT and CDR2 FYEKMQ (reference sequence). CDR3 in amino acids: CASSNSMPGQGNTGELFF. DNA for the CDR3: TGTGCCAGCAGCAATTCCATGCCGGGACAGGGGAACACCGGGGAGCTGTTTTTT.

The CDR3 sequence: CASSLIGRGGYTF. The CDR3 DNA follows: TGTGCCAGCAGCTTAATCGGACGAGGGGGCTACACCTTC. J is TRBJ1-2 and V is TRBV13; D uncertain. V lost 2 bases to trimming and J lost 8 bases, with 12 bases between them. The CDR3 contains 13 residues. In germline, CDR1 is PRHDT, CDR2 FYEKMQ (reference sequence).

This chain links TRBV6-5 with TRBJ2-7; 7 positions agree with TRBD2. The CDR3 loop spans 13 amino acids. V lost 8 bases and J lost 3; bases outside the gene matches: 7. The germline gives CDR1 MNHEY, CDR2 SVGAGI. CDR3 protein: CASGRDYFYEQYF. CDR3 coding DNA: TGTGCCAGCGGTCGGGACTATTTCTACGAGCAGTACTTC.

The chain uses TRBV27 and TRBJ2-5; 7 positions match TRBD2. The CDR3 runs to 14 residues. J gave up 9 bases and V 0 bases, and 7 bases lay outside the gene matches. The germline V gene has CDR1 MNHEY and CDR2 SMNVEV (reference sequence). As DNA, the CDR3 is TGTGCCAGCAGTTTATCCTGGGATGCGGGGGCCCAGTACTTC. It yields the protein CASSLSWDAGAQYF.

The chain carries TRBV2 and TRBJ1-4; D not certain. This CDR3 comprises 13 residues. Germline V gene lookup returns CDR1 SNHLY and CDR2 FYNNEI. V lost 6 bases, J lost 5 bases, and 10 bases lay in between. The DNA of the CDR3 is TGTGCCAGCAGGAGGTTAGAGAATGAAAAACTGTTTTTT. This gives the protein CASRRLENEKLFF. Full variable domain (missing parts from reference TRBV2 and TRBJ1-4): EPEVTQTPSHQVTQMGQEVILRCVPISNHLYFYWYRQILGQKVEFLVSFYNNEISEKSEIFDDQFSVERPDGSNFTLKIRSTKLEDSAMYFCASRRLENEKLFFGSGTQLSVL.

The chain uses TRBV5-4 and TRBJ2-5; 8 positions agree with TRBD1. V was pared by 5 bases and J by 2 bases, with 8 bases of the junction left unmatched. From germline, CDR1 is SGHNT and CDR2 YYREEE (reference sequence). CDR3 length: 15 amino acids. CDR3 amino acids: CASRDWTGLQETQYF. CDR3 DNA: TGTGCCAGCAGAGATTGGACAGGGCTACAAGAGACCCAGTACTTC.

In its sample, this clone was seen a few times. The chain couples TRBV9 to TRBJ1-1; TRBD1 aligns across 9 bases. The ends lost 1 base at V and 4 bases at J; junction bases unmatched: 2. This CDR3 is 14 amino acids long. From germline, CDR1 is SGDLS and CDR2 YYNGEE. Here the CDR3 reads CASSVSTGGTEAFF. CDR3 bases: TGTGCCAGCAGCGTATCGACAGGGGGCACTGAAGCTTTCTTT.

The V call is TRBV5-1, the J call TRBJ2-2, with D possibly being TRBD2 (6 bases). This CDR3 region has 16 residues. V lost 3 bases to trimming and J lost 6 bases, with 18 bases between them. CDR1 is SGHRS, CDR2 YFSETQ, per germline. This chain's CDR3 is CASSSSGPASAGELFF. The CDR3 coding sequence is TGCGCCAGCAGCTCATCGGGACCTGCTAGCGCCGGGGAGCTGTTTTTT.

This clone came up once. The rearrangement uses TRBV5-4 and TRBJ2-1; tentative D call: TRBD1 (6 bases). Trimming removed 4 bases from V and 5 bases from J, with 16 bases in between. The CDR3 consists of 15 residues. Germline V CDR1 and CDR2: SGHNT, YYREEE (reference sequence). The CDR3: CASSRYRDTDNEQFF. DNA for the CDR3: TGTGCCAGCAGCAGATATCGGGACACCGACAATGAGCAGTTCTTC.

The chain employs TRBV6-5 and TRBJ1-1; no firm D call. This CDR3 has 15 residues. CDR1 and CDR2 from the germline V gene are MNHEY and SVGAGI. V was trimmed by 2 bases and J by 5 bases, leaving 15 bases between them. The CDR3 DNA follows: TGTGCCAGCAGTTACCGGGCCGCGGGAATTACTGAAGCTTTCTTT. It is translated as CASSYRAAGITEAFF.

The V and J genes are TRBV4-3 and TRBJ2-3; 14 nucleotides agree with TRBD2. Germline V gene data show CDR1 as LGHNA and CDR2 as YSLEER. This CDR3 is built from 20 residues. V lost 0 bases and J lost 2; bases outside the gene matches: 10. Here the CDR3 reads CASSQELTSGGGQVTDTQYF. For the CDR3, the DNA is TGCGCCAGCAGCCAAGAGCTGACTAGCGGGGGGGGCCAGGTCACAGATACGCAGTATTTT.

This clone was recorded a few times. This chain joins TRBV5-1 and TRBJ2-1; 10 bases are shared with TRBD2. The CDR3 runs to 15 residues. From germline, CDR1 is SGHRS and CDR2 YFSETQ. Trimming removed 0 bases from V and 6 bases from J; junction bases left unmatched: 3. The CDR3 loop reads CASSLVAGGSNEQFF. The DNA for the CDR3 is TGCGCCAGCAGCTTGGTAGCGGGAGGATCCAATGAGCAGTTCTTC.

This chain uses TRBV29-1 with TRBJ1-1; 8 bases are shared with TRBD1. The V segment lost 2 bases and the J segment 1 base; nucleotides outside the gene matches: 3. The germline CDR1 and CDR2 sequences are SQVTM and ANQGSEA. The CDR3 sequence is 14 residues long. The CDR3 nucleotides read TGCAGCGTTGAAAAAGACAGGGGGAACACTGAAGCTTTCTTT. This codes for CSVEKDRGNTEAFF.